This record covers a single T cell receptor beta chain. This sample was included in a study of shared clonotypes between healthy human individuals. This CDR3 comprises 18 residues. Looked up from germline, CDR1 is SGHVS and CDR2 is FQNEAQ. V lost 1 base to trimming and J lost 3 bases; unmatched junction nucleotides: 8. TCRdb keeps only in-frame clones here, not all; method: immunoSEQ multiplex PCR. This table has about 1.9 million clones, around 93% appearing once. It was CD45RO-negative cells, positively selected for CCR7, that made up naive CD8 cells, with terminally differentiated effector memory CD45RA+ cells excluded. Donors comprised healthy HIV-negative adults lacking recent acute infections or vaccinations. Caucasian adults residing in Nashville, Tennessee made up all the donors.

The chain combines TRBV7-8 with TRBJ2-7, with 14 positions matching TRBD2. Sequencing was done on a sample of naive CD8+ T cells from PBMCs. The source of this sequence is a man aged 18-30 years in good health. Some clones in this sample may be carry-over from other donors' samples. The CDR3 coding sequence is TGTGCCAGCAGCTTAGGGCGGACTGGACTAGCGGGAGGCTACGAGCAGTACTTC. This translates into CASSLGRTGLAGGYEQYF.